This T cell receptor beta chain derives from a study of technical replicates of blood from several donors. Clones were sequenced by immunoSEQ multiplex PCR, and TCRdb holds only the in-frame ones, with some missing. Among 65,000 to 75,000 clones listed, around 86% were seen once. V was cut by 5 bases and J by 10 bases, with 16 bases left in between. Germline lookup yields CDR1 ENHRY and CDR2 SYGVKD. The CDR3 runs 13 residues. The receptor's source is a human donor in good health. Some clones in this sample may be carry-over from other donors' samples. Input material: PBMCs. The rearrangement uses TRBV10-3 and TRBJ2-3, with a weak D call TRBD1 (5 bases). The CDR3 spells CAISLGLAGPQYF. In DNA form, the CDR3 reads TGTGCCATCAGTCTGGGGCTCGCAGGGCCGCAGTATTTT.